The 22 T cell receptor beta chains presented below share a single source sample, sequenced in a study of blood T cell repertoires in COVID-19. Here immunoSEQ multiplex PCR was the method, and the copy in TCRdb shows in-frame clones only, minus some. The profile covers tens of thousands of clones, with about nine tenths appearing a single time and more than 7% taken by the ten largest. Sequencing was done on a sample of peripheral blood. The receptors here all came from a human donor in a cohort sampled during active COVID-19.

This chain's CDR3 is CASSLGQVSTDTQYF. In DNA form, the CDR3 reads TGCGCCAGCAGCTTGGGACAGGTTAGCACAGATACGCAGTATTTT. The rearrangement joins TRBV5-1 to TRBJ2-3; possible D gene TRBD1, 6 bases. From germline, CDR1 is SGHRS and CDR2 YFSETQ. The CDR3 spans 15 residues. Trimming pared 0 bases from V and 0 bases from J, leaving 8 bases between. The full variable domain, with the rest looked up from reference TRBV5-1 and TRBJ2-3, is KAGVTQTPRYLIKTRGQQVTLSCSPISGHRSVSWYQQTPGQGLQFLFEYFSETQRNKGNFPGRFSGRQFSNSRSEMNVSTLELGDSALYLCASSLGQVSTDTQYFGPGTRLTVL.

This clone was seen a single time. The CDR3 spells CAISRGGQNPNLPQHF. The CDR3 nucleotides read TGTGCCATCTCCCGAGGAGGACAGAACCCTAATTTGCCCCAGCATTTT. The chain employs TRBV10-3 and TRBJ1-5; D may be TRBD1 (6 bases). Germline loops: CDR1 ENHRY, CDR2 SYGVKD. The CDR3 is 16 residues long. The V end lost 8 bases, the J end lost 9 bases, and 26 bases lay between the germline ends.

This chain connects TRBV4-3 to TRBJ2-1, with 9 nucleotides matching TRBD2. Per germline, CDR1 LGHNA and CDR2 YSLEER. V trimming: 1 base; J trimming: 10 bases; junction bases outside the gene matches: 8. This CDR3 is built from 15 residues. CDR3 sequence reads: CASSQVFRGRGEQFF. In DNA form, the CDR3 reads TGCGCCAGCAGCCAAGTCTTCCGCGGGAGGGGGGAGCAGTTCTTC.

The gene calls are TRBV4-2 and TRBJ1-2; D possibly corresponds to TRBD1 (6 bases). Germline loops: CDR1 LGHNA, CDR2 YNFKEQ. The CDR3 has 15 residues. V lost 0 bases and J 10 bases, leaving 18 bases between the germline ends. The CDR3 loop reads CASSQDLGTKSYYTF. The CDR3 DNA sequence: TGTGCCAGCAGCCAAGATCTGGGGACAAAGTCATACTACACCTTC.

The V call is TRBV11-3, the J call TRBJ2-7; TRBD2 might be the D (6 bases). Germline V gives CDR1 SGHNT, CDR2 YENEEA. The CDR3 consists of 13 residues. CDR3 amino acids: CGARRGNTYEQYF. CDR3 DNA: TGTGGAGCTCGGCGGGGCAACACCTACGAGCAGTACTTC.

The rearrangement uses TRBV19 and TRBJ1-5; possible D gene TRBD1, 6 bases. Germline CDR1 and CDR2: LNHDA and SQIVND (reference sequence). This CDR3 is built from 14 residues. The V and J ends lost 5 bases and 6 bases respectively, with 14 bases between them. In nucleotides, the CDR3 is TGTGCCAGTAGTGCCCGGGACATAGGTCAGCCCCAGCATTTT. It encodes CASSARDIGQPQHF.

The gene calls are TRBV9 and TRBJ2-5; maybe TRBD2 (5 bases). Germline CDR1 reads SGDLS; CDR2 reads YYNGEE. V gave up 4 bases and J gave up 5 bases, with 15 bases separating them. This CDR3 contains 14 residues. The CDR3 DNA reads TGTGCCAGCAGCCTTGGAGCTAGCCGCGAGACCCAGTACTTC. As protein: CASSLGASRETQYF.

The table lists this clone with a count of one. The chain is built from TRBV5-4 and TRBJ2-6; 7 bases fit TRBD1. This CDR3 comprises 16 residues. CDR1 and CDR2 (germline): SGHNT, YYREEE (reference sequence). Trimming cost V 1 base and J 4 bases; bases outside gene matches: 5. CDR3 nucleotides: TGTGCCAGCAGCTTGAGAAGGGGGCAAGGGGCCAACGTCCTGACTTTC. Residues: CASSLRRGQGANVLTF.

In this sample, this clone is medium-sized (0.01 to 0.1%). V gene TRBV7-2 combines with J gene TRBJ2-1, with a possible D match to TRBD2 (6 bases). Trimming stripped 5 bases from V and 0 bases from J, with 17 bases between. This CDR3 has 17 amino acids. The germline V gene has CDR1 SGHTA and CDR2 FQGNSA. The CDR3 loop is CASSLYSSDSSYNEQFF. The CDR3 region has the DNA TGTGCCAGCAGCCTATATTCTAGCGATAGCTCCTACAATGAGCAGTTCTTC.

V usage is TRBV7-8 and J usage is TRBJ1-2; a weak D match, TRBD1 (6 bases). The CDR3 covers 14 residues. V lost 4 bases to trimming and J lost 4 bases, with 13 bases between them. Germline V gene data show CDR1 as SGHVS and CDR2 as FQNEAQ. The CDR3 sequence: CASSSADRIYGYTF. CDR3 DNA: TGTGCCAGCAGCTCAGCAGACAGGATCTATGGCTACACCTTC.

The chain uses TRBV5-4 and TRBJ2-1, with TRBD1 as a possible D gene (6 bases). The CDR3 sequence is 15 residues long. The germline gives CDR1 SGHNT, CDR2 YYREEE (reference sequence). Between the trimmed V and J ends, which lost 4 bases and 7 bases, there was a span of 18 bases. The CDR3 DNA reads TGTGCCAGCAGCCGAACCGGGACATTCCTTAATGAGCAGTTCTTC. As protein: CASSRTGTFLNEQFF.

This chain connects TRBV3-1 (or the pseudogene TRBV3-2) to TRBJ2-3; 8 nucleotides agree with TRBD2. Per germline, CDR1 LGHDT and CDR2 YNNKEL (reference sequence). This CDR3 region has 15 residues. V dropped 6 bases and J dropped 4; count of bases not matched to a gene: 9. The CDR3 is CASRTGRGRPDTQYF. CDR3 sequence (DNA): TGTGCCAGCAGAACCGGGAGGGGGAGGCCAGATACGCAGTATTTT.

The chain uses TRBV6-5 and TRBJ2-7; D uncertain. The CDR3 is 13 amino acids. V was shortened by 0 bases and J by 5 bases, with 8 bases between the two germline ends. Germline assignment: CDR1 MNHEY and CDR2 SVGAGI. In DNA form, the CDR3 reads TGTGCCAGCAGTTACTCCAAAGCCCACGAGCAGTACTTC. Translated, it gives CASSYSKAHEQYF.

This clone was observed once. Here the CDR3 reads CASTDRDYGYTF. In DNA, the CDR3 is TGTGCCAGCACGGACAGGGACTATGGCTACACCTTC. The chain combines TRBV28 with TRBJ1-2; 8 nucleotides line up with TRBD1. V shed 7 bases and J 3 bases; nucleotides not matched to a gene: 1. Germline V gene lookup returns CDR1 MDHEN and CDR2 SYDVKM. The CDR3 loop spans 12 amino acids.

CDR3 sequence (DNA): TGTGCCAGCAGTTATCCGGGACAGGGGGGTGAGCAGTTCTTC. It is translated as CASSYPGQGGEQFF. V and J are TRBV6-2 or TRBV6-3 and TRBJ2-1, with 11 bases lining up with TRBD1. V dropped 3 bases and J dropped 9; count of bases not matched to a gene: 4. CDR1 and CDR2 from the germline V gene are MNHEY and SVGEGT. CDR3 length: 14 residues.

The CDR3: CAWRARGVTEAFF. The CDR3 DNA reads as TGTGCCTGGAGGGCCCGGGGGGTAACTGAAGCTTTCTTT. The chain employs TRBV30 and TRBJ1-1; weak D call: TRBD1 (5 bases). Germline V gene data show CDR1 as GTSNPN and CDR2 as SVGIG (reference sequence). The CDR3 loop spans 13 amino acids. The V end lost 3 bases, the J end lost 5 bases, and 13 bases lay between the germline ends.

The chain joins TRBV5-1 to TRBJ1-4; D not certain. V lost 3 bases to trimming and J lost 1 base, with 13 bases between them. Germline values: CDR1 SGHRS, CDR2 YFSETQ. This CDR3 contains 16 residues. The CDR3 sequence: CASSSLPPGTNEKLFF. The CDR3 DNA is TGCGCCAGCAGCTCGCTGCCACCCGGAACTAATGAAAAACTGTTTTTT.

A single count supports this clone. The sample has other DNA sequences that encode this CDR3 too. This rearrangement joins TRBV6-5 to TRBJ1-6; D unclear. In germline, CDR1 is MNHEY, CDR2 SVGAGI. Trimming shortened V by 6 bases and J by 9 bases, and 15 bases separated the two germline ends. The CDR3 contains 14 residues. The DNA for the CDR3 is TGTGCCAGCAGGCCTCCCTCACAAGTTTCACCCCTCCACTTT. Amino acid sequence: CASRPPSQVSPLHF.

The chain is built from TRBV20-1 and TRBJ2-4; no definite D call. Per the germline V gene, CDR1 is DFQATT and CDR2 is SNEGSKA (reference sequence). The CDR3 sequence is 13 residues long. V was clipped by 8 bases and J by 1 base, with 12 bases between them. CDR3 residues: CSPREEAKNIQYF. The CDR3 DNA is TGCAGTCCTCGTGAGGAGGCCAAAAACATTCAGTACTTC.

The V gene is TRBV11-2, the J gene TRBJ2-7; 16 bases fit TRBD2. Germline loops: CDR1 SGHAT, CDR2 FQNNGV. This CDR3 contains 16 residues. The trim removed 4 bases at V and 5 bases at J, leaving 5 bases unmatched. CDR3: CASSSGTSGRVNEQYF. CDR3 nucleotides: TGTGCCAGCAGCTCCGGGACTAGCGGGAGGGTCAACGAGCAGTACTTC.

This clone was picked up one time. V is TRBV7-6 and J is TRBJ1-3, with 7 nucleotides matching TRBD1. J gave up 0 bases and V 2 bases, and 4 bases lay outside the gene matches. The CDR3 has 16 residues. CDR1 and CDR2 (germline): SGHVS, FNYEAQ. CDR3 nucleotides: TGTGCCAGCAGCTTATCATGGGACAGCTCTGGAAACACCATATATTTT. It specifies CASSLSWDSSGNTIYF.

The V call is TRBV5-1, the J call TRBJ2-3, with 13 bases matching TRBD2. CDR3 size: 16 residues. Trimming removed 4 bases from V and 2 bases from J; junction bases left unmatched: 4. Germline V gives CDR1 SGHRS, CDR2 YFSETQ. The CDR3 nucleotides read TGCGCCAGCAGCAGAGGGACTAGCGGGATCACAGATACGCAGTATTTT. It encodes CASSRGTSGITDTQYF.